This record looks at one T cell receptor (beta chain) sequence and its context. The entry originates in a study of cytomegalovirus exposure and HLA in healthy donors. The study ran its PCR with 60 Vbeta and 13 Jbeta primers. TCRdb keeps only in-frame clones here, not all; method: immunoSEQ multiplex PCR. The sample includes over 200,000 clones, 77% of them seen just once. With 3 bases clipped from V and 3 bases from J, the junction kept 6 bases outside the gene matches. Germline assignment: CDR1 SGHRS and CDR2 YFSETQ. The CDR3 has 15 residues. Material: PBMCs. The chain employs TRBV5-1 and TRBJ1-5; 7 bases match TRBD1. This sequence was found in a woman between 55 and 75 years old in good health and CMV-seropositive. The CDR3 here is CASSSGTEHNQPQHF. For the CDR3, the DNA is TGCGCCAGCAGCTCTGGGACAGAACACAATCAGCCCCAGCATTTT.